A single T cell receptor beta chain is shown here with its context. The data belong to a study of blood T cell repertoires in COVID-19. Germline CDR1 is LGHNT and CDR2 is FRNRAP. The ends lost 6 bases at V and 6 bases at J; junction bases unmatched: 12. The CDR3 consists of 18 residues. Profiled with immunoSEQ multiplex PCR; TCRdb holds only in-frame clones, not every one. The sample carries fewer than 35,000 clones, roughly 87% recorded once. The sample comprised peripheral blood. This clonotype was obtained from a man aged 50-60 years with active or convalescent COVID-19. The V call is TRBV12-5, the J call TRBJ2-2; 14 bases fit TRBD2. The CDR3 reads CASGPGTSGRIGPGELFF. The CDR3 DNA reads as TGTGCTAGTGGGCCCGGGACTAGCGGGAGAATTGGGCCCGGGGAGCTGTTTTTT.